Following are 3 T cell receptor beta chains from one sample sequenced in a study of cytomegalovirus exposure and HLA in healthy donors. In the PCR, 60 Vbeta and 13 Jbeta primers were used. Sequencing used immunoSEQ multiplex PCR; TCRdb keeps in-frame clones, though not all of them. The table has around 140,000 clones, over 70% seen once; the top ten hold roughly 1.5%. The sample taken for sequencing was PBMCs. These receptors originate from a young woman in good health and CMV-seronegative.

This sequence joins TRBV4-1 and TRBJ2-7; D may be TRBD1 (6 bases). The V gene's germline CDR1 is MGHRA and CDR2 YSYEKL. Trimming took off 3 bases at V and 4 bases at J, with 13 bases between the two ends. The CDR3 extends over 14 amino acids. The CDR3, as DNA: TGCGCCAGCAGCCATCTCTTGGGGGCGTACGAGCAGTACTTC. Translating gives CASSHLLGAYEQYF.

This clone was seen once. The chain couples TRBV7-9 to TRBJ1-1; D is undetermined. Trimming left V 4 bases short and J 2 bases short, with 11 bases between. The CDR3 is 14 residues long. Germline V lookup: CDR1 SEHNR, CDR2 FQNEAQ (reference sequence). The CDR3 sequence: CASSYVLANTEAFF. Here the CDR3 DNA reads TGTGCCAGCAGCTACGTCCTGGCCAACACTGAAGCTTTCTTT.

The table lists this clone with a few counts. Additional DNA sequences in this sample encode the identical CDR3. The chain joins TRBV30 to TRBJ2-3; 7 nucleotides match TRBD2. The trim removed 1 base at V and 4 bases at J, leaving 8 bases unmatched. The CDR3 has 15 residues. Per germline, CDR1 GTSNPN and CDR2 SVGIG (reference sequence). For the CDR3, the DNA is TGTGCCTGGAGTGGGGGGAGCGGGAACGCAGATACGCAGTATTTT. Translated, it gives CAWSGGSGNADTQYF.